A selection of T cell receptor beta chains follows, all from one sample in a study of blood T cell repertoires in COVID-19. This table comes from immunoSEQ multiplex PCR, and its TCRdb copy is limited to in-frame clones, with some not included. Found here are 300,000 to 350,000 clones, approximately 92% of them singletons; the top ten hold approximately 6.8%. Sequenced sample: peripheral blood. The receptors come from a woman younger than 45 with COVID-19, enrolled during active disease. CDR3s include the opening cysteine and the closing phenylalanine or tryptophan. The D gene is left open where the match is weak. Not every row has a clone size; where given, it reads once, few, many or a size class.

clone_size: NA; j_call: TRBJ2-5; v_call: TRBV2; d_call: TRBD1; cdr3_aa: CASSPGTGSATQYF; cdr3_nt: TGTGCCAGCAGTCCCGGGACAGGCAGCGCGACCCAGTACTTC
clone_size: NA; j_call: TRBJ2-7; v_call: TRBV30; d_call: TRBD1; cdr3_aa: CAWRGDSYEQYF; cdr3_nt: TGTGCCTGGAGGGGGGACAGTTACGAGCAGTACTTC
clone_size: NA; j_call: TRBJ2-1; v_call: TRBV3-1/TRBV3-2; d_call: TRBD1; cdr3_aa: CASSHLNRGQFF; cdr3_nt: TGTGCCAGCAGCCATCTAAACAGGGGGCAGTTCTTC
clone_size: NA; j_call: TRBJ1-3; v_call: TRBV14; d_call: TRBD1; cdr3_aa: CASSLRTGGANTIYF; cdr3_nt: TGTGCCAGCAGCCTACGGACAGGGGGCGCGAACACCATATATTTT
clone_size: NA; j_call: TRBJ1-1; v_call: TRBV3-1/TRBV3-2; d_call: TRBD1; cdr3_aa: CASSQARTGGDTEAFF; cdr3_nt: TGTGCCAGCAGCCAAGCCCGAACAGGGGGTGACACTGAAGCTTTCTTT
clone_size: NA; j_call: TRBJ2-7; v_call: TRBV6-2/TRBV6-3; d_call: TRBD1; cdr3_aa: CASSSIGQGVPYEQYF; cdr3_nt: TGTGCCAGCAGCTCTATTGGACAGGGGGTTCCCTACGAGCAGTACTTC
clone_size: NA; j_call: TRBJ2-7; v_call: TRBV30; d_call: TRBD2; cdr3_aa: CAWSVTSGRGEQYF; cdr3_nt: TGTGCCTGGAGTGTTACTAGCGGGAGAGGGGAGCAGTACTTC
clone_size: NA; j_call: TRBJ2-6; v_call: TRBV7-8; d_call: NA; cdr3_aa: CASSLDGGGAGANVLTF; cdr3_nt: TGTGCCAGCAGCTTAGATGGGGGGGGCGCTGGGGCCAACGTCCTGACTTTC
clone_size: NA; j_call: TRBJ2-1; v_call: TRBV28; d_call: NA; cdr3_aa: CASSFSSGPYNEQFF; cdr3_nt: TGTGCCAGCAGTTTTTCCAGCGGGCCCTACAATGAGCAGTTCTTC
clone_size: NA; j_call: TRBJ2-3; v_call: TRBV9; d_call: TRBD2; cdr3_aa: CASSVGLAGTTDTQYF; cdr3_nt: TGTGCCAGCAGCGTAGGACTAGCGGGAACCACAGATACGCAGTATTTT
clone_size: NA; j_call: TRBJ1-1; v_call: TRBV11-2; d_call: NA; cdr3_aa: CASSLEGHGTEAFF; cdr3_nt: TGTGCCAGCAGCTTAGAGGGGCACGGCACTGAAGCTTTCTTT
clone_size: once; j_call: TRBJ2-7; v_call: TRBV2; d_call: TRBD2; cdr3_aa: CASSKGLAATYEQYF; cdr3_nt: TGTGCCAGCAGTAAAGGACTAGCGGCGACCTACGAGCAGTACTTC
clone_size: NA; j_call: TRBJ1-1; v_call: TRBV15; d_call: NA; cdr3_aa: CATSRANTEAFF; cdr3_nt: TGTGCCACCAGCAGAGCAAACACTGAAGCTTTCTTT
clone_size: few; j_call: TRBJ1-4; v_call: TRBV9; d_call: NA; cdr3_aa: CASSVAPDEKLFF; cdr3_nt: TGTGCCAGCAGCGTAGCTCCGGATGAAAAACTGTTTTTT
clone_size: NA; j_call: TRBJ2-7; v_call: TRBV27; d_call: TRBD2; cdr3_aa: CASSLSLGGLHEQYF; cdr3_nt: TGTGCCAGCAGTTTAAGTTTGGGAGGGCTCCACGAGCAGTACTTC
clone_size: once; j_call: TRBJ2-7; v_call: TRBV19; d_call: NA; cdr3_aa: CASSWDTSYEQYF; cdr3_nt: TGTGCCAGTAGTTGGGACACTTCCTACGAGCAGTACTTC
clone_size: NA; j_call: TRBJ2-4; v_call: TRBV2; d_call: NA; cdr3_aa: CASRATTGWSKNIQYF; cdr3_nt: TGTGCCAGCAGAGCGACGACAGGATGGAGCAAAAACATTCAGTACTTC